The entry below describes one T cell receptor (beta chain). V shed 5 bases and J shed 8 bases, with 10 bases lying between them. Germline V gives CDR1 MNHNS, CDR2 SASEGT. The CDR3 has 12 amino acids. The protocol was immunoSEQ multiplex PCR, while the TCRdb copy is restricted to in-frame clones and leaves out a portion. The sample carries tens of thousands of clones, approximately 91% recorded once. The data belong to a study of OX40 agonist ivuxolimab in advanced cancers. The rearrangement joins TRBV6-1 to TRBJ2-1; D gene unclear. This sample comprised CD4+ or CD8+ T cells sorted from blood, obtained in a trial of the OX40 agonist ivuxolimab. The source of this sequence is an adult with an advanced solid tumor such as melanoma, head and neck, liver or kidney cancer. The CDR3 spells CASSFFKDEQFF. The CDR3 DNA reads TGTGCCAGCAGTTTTTTTAAGGATGAGCAGTTCTTC.